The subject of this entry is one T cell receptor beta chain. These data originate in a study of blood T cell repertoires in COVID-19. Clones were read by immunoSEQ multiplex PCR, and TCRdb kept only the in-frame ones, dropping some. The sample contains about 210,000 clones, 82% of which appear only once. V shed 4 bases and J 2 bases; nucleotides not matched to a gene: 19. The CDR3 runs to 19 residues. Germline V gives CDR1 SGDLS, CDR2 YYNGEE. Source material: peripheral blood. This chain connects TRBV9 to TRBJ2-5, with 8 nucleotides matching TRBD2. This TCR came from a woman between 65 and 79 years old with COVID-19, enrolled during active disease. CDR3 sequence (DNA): TGTGCCAGCAGCCCCGGGAGGGCGGGGACTCTCCCCCATCAAGAGACCCAGTACTTC. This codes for CASSPGRAGTLPHQETQYF. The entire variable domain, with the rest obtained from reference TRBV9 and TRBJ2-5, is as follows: DSGVTQTPKHLITATGQRVTLRCSPRSGDLSVYWYQQSLDQGLQFLIQYYNGEERAKGNILERFSAQQFPDLHSELNLSSLELGDSALYFCASSPGRAGTLPHQETQYFGPGTRLLVL.